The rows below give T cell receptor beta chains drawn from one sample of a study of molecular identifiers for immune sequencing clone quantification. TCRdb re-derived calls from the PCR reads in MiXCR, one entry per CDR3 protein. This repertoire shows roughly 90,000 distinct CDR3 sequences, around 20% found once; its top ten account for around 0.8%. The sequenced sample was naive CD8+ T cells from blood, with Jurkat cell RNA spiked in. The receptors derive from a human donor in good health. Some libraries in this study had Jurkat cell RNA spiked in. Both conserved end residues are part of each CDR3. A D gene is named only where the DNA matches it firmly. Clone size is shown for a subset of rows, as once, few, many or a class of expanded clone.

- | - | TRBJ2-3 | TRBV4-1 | TGCGCCAGCAGCCAAGAACGGCTAATAGGGGCAGATACGCAGTATTTT | CASSQERLIGADTQYF
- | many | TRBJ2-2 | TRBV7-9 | TGTGCCAGCAGCTCGGACTTCTCGAACACCGGGGAGCTGTTTTTT | CASSSDFSNTGELFF
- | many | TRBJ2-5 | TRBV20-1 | TGCAGTGCTAGGCCCGGGGACATAAACCAAGAGACCCAGTACTTC | CSARPGDINQETQYF
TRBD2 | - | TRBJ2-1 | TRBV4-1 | TGCGCCAGCAGCCAATTGATACTAGCGGAGGATGAGCAGTTCTTC | CASSQLILAEDEQFF
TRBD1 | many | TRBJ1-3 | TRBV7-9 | TGTGCCAGCAGCTTACTGGGACAGGCGGATTCTGGAAACACCATATATTTT | CASSLLGQADSGNTIYF
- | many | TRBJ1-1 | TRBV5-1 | TGCGCCAGCAGCTTGGCGCCAGCCCAGAACACTGAAGCTTTCTTT | CASSLAPAQNTEAFF
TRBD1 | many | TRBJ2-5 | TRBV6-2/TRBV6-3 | TGTGCCAGCAGTTACTATCAGGGGGCGCAGGAGACCCAGTACTTC | CASSYYQGAQETQYF
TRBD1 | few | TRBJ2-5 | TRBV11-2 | TGTGCCAGCAGCACCCACGGACAGGGGGGAGGCGAGACCCAGTACTTC | CASSTHGQGGGETQYF
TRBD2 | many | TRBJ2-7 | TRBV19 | TGTGCCAGTAGTATAGCCCCCAGCGGGGGCCTGTCCTACGAGCAGTACTTC | CASSIAPSGGLSYEQYF
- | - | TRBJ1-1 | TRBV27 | TGTGCCAGCAGTTGGACAGCGAGAAACACTGAAGCTTTCTTT | CASSWTARNTEAFF
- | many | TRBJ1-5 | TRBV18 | TGTGCCAGCTCACCCTCTGCCGATCAGCCCCAGCATTTT | CASSPSADQPQHF
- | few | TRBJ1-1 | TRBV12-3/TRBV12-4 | TGTGCCAGCTCCGTAGGCAGCCTGAACACTGAAGCTTTCTTT | CASSVGSLNTEAFF
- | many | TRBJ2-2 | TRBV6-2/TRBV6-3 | TGTGCCAGCAGCCTCGACCAGGCCTTGAACACCGGGGAGCTGTTTTTT | CASSLDQALNTGELFF
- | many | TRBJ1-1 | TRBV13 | TGTGCCAGCAGCTTAAATTCGGGGGACCGGATTGAAGCTTTCTTT | CASSLNSGDRIEAFF
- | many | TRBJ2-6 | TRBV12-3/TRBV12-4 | TGTGCCAGCAGTCGGACAGGGACTAGCTCTGGGGCCAACGTCCTGACTTTC | CASSRTGTSSGANVLTF
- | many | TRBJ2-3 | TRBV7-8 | TGTGCCAGCAGCTCCCTTTCGGGGGGCCACACAGATACGCAGTATTTT | CASSSLSGGHTDTQYF
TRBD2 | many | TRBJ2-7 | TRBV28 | TGTGCCAGCAACGAAGACGCTACTAGCGGGGGTAGGCCCTACGAGCAGTACTTC | CASNEDATSGGRPYEQYF
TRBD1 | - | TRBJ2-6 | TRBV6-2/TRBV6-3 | TGTGCCAGTAAACGGGACAGGGTACGCTCTGGGGCCAACGTCCTGACTTTC | CASKRDRVRSGANVLTF
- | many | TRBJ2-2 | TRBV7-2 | TGTGCCAGCAGCTTCGGGGTGTTCACCGGGGAGCTGTTTTTT | CASSFGVFTGELFF
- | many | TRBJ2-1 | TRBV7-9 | TGTGCCAGCAGCTTGTTCCAGGGTCCGATCAATGAGCAGTTCTTC | CASSLFQGPINEQFF
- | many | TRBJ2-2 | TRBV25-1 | TGTGCCAGCGAGGAGAGATTTGACACCGGGGAGCTGTTTTTT | CASEERFDTGELFF
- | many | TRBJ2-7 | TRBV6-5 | TGTGCCAGCAGTTATTACCAAGCATCCTACGAGCAGTACTTC | CASSYYQASYEQYF
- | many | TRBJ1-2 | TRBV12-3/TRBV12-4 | TGTGCCAGCAGTTTAGCAGGAAACTATGGCTACACCTTC | CASSLAGNYGYTF
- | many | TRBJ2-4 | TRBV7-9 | TGTGCCAGCAGCGCCCCCTGGGCACAAAACATTCAGTACTTC | CASSAPWAQNIQYF
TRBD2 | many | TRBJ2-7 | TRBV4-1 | TGCGCCAGCAGCCAAACTAGCGGGGGGGCCTACGAGCAGTACTTC | CASSQTSGGAYEQYF
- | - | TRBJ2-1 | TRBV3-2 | TGTGCCAGCAGCATCGCCCCTCCACAGGGAAAGAGGAATGAGCAGTTCTTC | CASSIAPPQGKRNEQFF
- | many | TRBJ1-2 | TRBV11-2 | TGTGCCAGCAGCGCGGGACCGAGAGTGAATGGCTACACCTTC | CASSAGPRVNGYTF
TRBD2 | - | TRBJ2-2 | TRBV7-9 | TGTGCCAGCAGCGGCGGGGGGGCCCGAACCGGGGAGCTGTTTTTT | CASSGGGARTGELFF
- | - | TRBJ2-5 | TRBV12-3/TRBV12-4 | TGTGCCAGCAATCGGGGGGCGGGCCAAGAGACCCAGTACTTC | CASNRGAGQETQYF
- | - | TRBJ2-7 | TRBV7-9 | TGTGCCAGCAACCCCCTAATCGGCTACGAGCAGTACTTC | CASNPLIGYEQYF
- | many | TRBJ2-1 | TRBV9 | TGTGCCAGCAGCGTTTGGGGCTCCTACAATGAGCAGTTCTTC | CASSVWGSYNEQFF
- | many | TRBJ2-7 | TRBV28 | TGTGCCAGCAGTTTTCCCACGATCGACAGCTCCTACGAGCAGTACTTC | CASSFPTIDSSYEQYF
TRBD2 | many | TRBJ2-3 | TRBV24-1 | TGTGCCACCGACCGGGAGGGGTCTGATACGCAGTATTTT | CATDREGSDTQYF
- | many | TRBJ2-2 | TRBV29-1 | TGCAGCGTCGGGGACAAAAACACCGGGGAGCTGTTTTTT | CSVGDKNTGELFF
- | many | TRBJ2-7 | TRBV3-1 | TGTGCCAGCAGCCAAGACGGTTATCGGGAGTTGTTCAACGAGCAGTACTTC | CASSQDGYRELFNEQYF
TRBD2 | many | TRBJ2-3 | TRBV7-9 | TGTGCCAGCAGCCCAGCCCTGGGGGCGGGGGGACCACCCGGCAGCACAGATACGCAGTATTTT | CASSPALGAGGPPGSTDTQYF
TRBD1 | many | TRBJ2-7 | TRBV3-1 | TGTGCCAGCAGCCAAGCAAGGGGGCCGGCCTACGAGCAGTACTTC | CASSQARGPAYEQYF
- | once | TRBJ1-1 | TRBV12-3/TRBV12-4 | TGTGCCAGCAGTTCCCCCCGGACGGGTGACACTGAAGCTTTCTTT | CASSSPRTGDTEAFF
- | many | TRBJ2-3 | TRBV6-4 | TGTGCCAGCAGTCTAAACCCGACATATCCCGTCACAGATACGCAGTATTTT | CASSLNPTYPVTDTQYF
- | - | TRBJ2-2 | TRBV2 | TGTGCCAGCAGCAAGGACGGGGTAGGCACCGGGGAGCTGTTTTTT | CASSKDGVGTGELFF
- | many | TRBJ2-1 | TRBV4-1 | TGCGCCAGCAGCCAAGAAGACAGAATGCCCTACAATGAGCAGTTCTTC | CASSQEDRMPYNEQFF
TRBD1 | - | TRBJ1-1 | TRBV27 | TGTGCCAGCAGTATCTCGACAGGGGGCACGGCTTTCTTT | CASSISTGGTAFF
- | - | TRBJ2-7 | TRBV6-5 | TGTGCCAGCAGTCCCGCTCCAGGACAGCGCTACGAGCAGTACTTC | CASSPAPGQRYEQYF
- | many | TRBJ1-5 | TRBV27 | TGTGCCAGCAGGGGAAAATCTACAGGTAGCAATCAGCCCCAGCATTTT | CASRGKSTGSNQPQHF
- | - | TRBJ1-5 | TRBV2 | TGTGCCAGCAGTGATGACAGAGGGATCAGCCCCCAGCATTTT | CASSDDRGISPQHF
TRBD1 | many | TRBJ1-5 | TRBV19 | TGTGCCAGTAGTACCAAGACAGGGTTAGGCAATCAGCCCCAGCATTTT | CASSTKTGLGNQPQHF
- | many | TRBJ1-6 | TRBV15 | TGTGCCACCAGCAGAGGGGAAGGAAATTCACCCCTCCACTTT | CATSRGEGNSPLHF
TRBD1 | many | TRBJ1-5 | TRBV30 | TGTGCCTGGAGTGTACGGGAGGGGGACAGGCCCCAGCATTTT | CAWSVREGDRPQHF
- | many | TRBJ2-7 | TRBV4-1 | TGCGCCAGCAGCCAAGGGGACGGATCCTACGAGCAGTACTTC | CASSQGDGSYEQYF
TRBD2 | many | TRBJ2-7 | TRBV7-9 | TGTGCCAGCAGCACTCGGGGAGCGGGGGACCACTACGAGCAGTACTTC | CASSTRGAGDHYEQYF
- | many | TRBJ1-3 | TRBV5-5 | TGTGCCAGCAGCCAAGGAAACACCATATATTTT | CASSQGNTIYF
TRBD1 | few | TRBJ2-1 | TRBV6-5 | TGTGCCAGCAGTTACCGGGACAGGGGGGACACTGAGCAGTTCTTC | CASSYRDRGDTEQFF
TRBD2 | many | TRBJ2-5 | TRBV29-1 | TGCAGCGTCCAAAGTGGGACTAGCGGGGGGCCGCTACCGGGAGAGACCCAGTACTTC | CSVQSGTSGGPLPGETQYF
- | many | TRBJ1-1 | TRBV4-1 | TGCGCCAGCAGCCAGCAGGGCGAAGCTTTCTTT | CASSQQGEAFF
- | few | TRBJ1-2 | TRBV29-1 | TGCAGCGTTGAAGGTTGGGATGGCTACACCTTC | CSVEGWDGYTF